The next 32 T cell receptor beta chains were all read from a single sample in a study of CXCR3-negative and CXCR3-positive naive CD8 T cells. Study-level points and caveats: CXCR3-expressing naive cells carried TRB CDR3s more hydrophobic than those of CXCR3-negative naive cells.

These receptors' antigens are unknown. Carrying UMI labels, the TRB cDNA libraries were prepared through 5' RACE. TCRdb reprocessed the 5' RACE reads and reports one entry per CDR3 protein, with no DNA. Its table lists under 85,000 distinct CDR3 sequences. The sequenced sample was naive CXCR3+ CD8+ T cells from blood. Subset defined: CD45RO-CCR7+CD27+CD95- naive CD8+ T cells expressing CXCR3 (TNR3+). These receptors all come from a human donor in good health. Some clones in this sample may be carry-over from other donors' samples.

The chain's CDR3 is CASSYSASGSYEQYF. V is TRBV6-5 and J is TRBJ2-7; TCRdb lists TRBD2, though no DNA is available to test this call. This CDR3 is built from 15 residues. The germline V gene encodes CDR1 MNHEY and CDR2 SVGAGI.

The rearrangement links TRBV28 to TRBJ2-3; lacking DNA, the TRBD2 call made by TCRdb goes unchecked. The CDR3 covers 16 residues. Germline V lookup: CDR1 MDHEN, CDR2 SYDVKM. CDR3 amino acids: CASSPGLGISTDTQYF.

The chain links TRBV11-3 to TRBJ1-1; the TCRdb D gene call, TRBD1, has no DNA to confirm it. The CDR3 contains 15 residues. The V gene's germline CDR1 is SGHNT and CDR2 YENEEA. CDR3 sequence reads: CASSFPDSMNTEAFF.

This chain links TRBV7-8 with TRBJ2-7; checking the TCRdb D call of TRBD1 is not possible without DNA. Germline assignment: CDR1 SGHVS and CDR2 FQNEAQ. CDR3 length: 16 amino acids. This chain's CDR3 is CASSFSEADRGLEQYF. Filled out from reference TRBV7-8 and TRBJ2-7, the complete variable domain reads GAGVSQSPRYKVAKRGQDVALRCDPISGHVSLFWYQQALGQGPEFLTYFQNEAQLDKSGLPSDRFFAERPEGSVSTLKIQRTQQEDSAVYLCASSFSEADRGLEQYFGPGTRLTVT.

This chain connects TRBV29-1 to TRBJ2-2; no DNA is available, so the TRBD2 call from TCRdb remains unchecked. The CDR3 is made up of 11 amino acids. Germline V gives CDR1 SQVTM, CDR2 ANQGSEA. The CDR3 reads CSAAAGGELFF.

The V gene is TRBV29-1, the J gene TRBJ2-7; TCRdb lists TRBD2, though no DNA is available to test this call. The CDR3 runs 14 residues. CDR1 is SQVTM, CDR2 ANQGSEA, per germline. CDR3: CSVEGDSRPGEQYF.

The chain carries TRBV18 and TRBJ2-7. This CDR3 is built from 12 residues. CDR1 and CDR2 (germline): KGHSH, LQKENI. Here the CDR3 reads CASSGSSYEQYF.

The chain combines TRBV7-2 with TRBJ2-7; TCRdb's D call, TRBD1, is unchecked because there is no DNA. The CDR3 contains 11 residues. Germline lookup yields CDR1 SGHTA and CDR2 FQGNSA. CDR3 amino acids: CASSLSREQYF.

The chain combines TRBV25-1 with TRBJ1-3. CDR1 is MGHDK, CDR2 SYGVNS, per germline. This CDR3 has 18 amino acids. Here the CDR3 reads CASSEIPGSSSSGNTIYF. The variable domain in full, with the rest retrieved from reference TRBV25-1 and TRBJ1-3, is EADIYQTPRYLVIGTGKKITLECSQTMGHDKMYWYQQDPGMELHLIHYSYGVNSTEKGDLSSESTVSRIRTEHFPLTLESARPSHTSQYLCASSEIPGSSSSGNTIYFGEGSWLTVV.

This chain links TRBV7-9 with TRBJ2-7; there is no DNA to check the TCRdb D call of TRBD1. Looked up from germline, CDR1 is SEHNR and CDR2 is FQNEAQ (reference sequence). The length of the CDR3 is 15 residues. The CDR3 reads CASSRQRATSYEQYF.

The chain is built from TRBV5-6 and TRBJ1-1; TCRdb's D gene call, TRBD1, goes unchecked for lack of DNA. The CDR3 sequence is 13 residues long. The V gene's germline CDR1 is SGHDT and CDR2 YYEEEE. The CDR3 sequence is CASSVTGTSEAFF.

This CDR3 is CSAIGHYGYTF. The chain carries TRBV20-1 and TRBJ1-2. The CDR3 has 11 amino acids. Looked up from germline, CDR1 is DFQATT and CDR2 is SNEGSKA (reference sequence).

The CDR3 sequence is CAIAPGTGGPDTQYF. This chain uses TRBV2 with TRBJ2-3; the TCRdb call, TRBD1, lacks DNA for checking. CDR3 length: 15 amino acids. Germline CDR1 and CDR2: SNHLY and FYNNEI. Variable domain in full (rest from reference TRBV2 and TRBJ2-3): EPEVTQTPSHQVTQMGQEVILRCVPISNHLYFYWYRQILGQKVEFLVSFYNNEISEKSEIFDDQFSVERPDGSNFTLKIRSTKLEDSAMYFCAIAPGTGGPDTQYFGPGTRLTVL.

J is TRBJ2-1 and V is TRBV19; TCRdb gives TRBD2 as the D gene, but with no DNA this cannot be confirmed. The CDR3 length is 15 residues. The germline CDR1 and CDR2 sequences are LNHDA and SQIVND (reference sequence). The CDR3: CASSRDLSSYNEQFF.

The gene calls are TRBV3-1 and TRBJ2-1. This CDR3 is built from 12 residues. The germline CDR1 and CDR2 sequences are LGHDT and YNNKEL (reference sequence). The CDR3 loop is CASSDTYNEQFF.

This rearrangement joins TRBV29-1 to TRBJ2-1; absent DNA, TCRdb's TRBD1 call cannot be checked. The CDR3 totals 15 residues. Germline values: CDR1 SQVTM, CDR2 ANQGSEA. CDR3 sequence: CSVAGQGSSYNEQFF.

The CDR3 here is CSAGLGLSHEQYF. The chain uses TRBV20-1 and TRBJ2-7. The CDR3 contains 13 residues. Germline V gene sequence: CDR1 DFQATT, CDR2 SNEGSKA (reference sequence).

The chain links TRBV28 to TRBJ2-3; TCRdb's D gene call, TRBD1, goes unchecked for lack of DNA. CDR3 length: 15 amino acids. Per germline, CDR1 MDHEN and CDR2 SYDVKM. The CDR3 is CASRPSQGAQDTQYF.

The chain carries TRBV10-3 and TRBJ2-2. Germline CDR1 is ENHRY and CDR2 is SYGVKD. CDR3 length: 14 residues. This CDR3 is CAISESGDRGELFF.

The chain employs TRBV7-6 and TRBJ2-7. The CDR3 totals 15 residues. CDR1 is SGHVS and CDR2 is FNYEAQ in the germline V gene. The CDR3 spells CASSLVDSESYEQYF.

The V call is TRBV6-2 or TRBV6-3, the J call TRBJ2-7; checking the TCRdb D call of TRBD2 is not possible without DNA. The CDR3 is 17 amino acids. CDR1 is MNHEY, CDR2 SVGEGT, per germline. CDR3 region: CASSYREGREEYYEQYF.

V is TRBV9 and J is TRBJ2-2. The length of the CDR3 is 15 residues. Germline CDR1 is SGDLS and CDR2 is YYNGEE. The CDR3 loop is CASSVDSDVTGELFF.

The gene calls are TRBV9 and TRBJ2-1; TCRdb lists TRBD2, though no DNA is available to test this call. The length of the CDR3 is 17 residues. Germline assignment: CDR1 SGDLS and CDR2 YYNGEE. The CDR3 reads CASSAGLAGGLRDEQFF.

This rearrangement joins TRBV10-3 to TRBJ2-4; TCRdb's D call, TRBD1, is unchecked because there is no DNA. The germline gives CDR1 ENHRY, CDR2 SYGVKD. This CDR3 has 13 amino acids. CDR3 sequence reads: CATKPGEENIQYF.

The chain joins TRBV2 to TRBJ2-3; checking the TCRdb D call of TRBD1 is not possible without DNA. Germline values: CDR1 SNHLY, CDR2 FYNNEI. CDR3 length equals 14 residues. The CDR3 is CASYRAVSTDTQYF.

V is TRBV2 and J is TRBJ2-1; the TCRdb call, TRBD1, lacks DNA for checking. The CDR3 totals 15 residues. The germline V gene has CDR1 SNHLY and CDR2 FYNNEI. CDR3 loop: CASSVGPTTNNEQFF.

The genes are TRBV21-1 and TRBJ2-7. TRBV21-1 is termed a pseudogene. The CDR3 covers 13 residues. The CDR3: CASSNMRAYEQYF.

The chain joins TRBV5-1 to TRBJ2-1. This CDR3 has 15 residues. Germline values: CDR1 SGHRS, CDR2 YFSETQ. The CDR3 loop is CASSLYSGIYNEQFF.

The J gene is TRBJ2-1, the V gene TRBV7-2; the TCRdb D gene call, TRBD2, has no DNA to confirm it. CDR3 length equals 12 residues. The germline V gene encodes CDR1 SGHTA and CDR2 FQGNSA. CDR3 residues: CASSPPRGLVFF.

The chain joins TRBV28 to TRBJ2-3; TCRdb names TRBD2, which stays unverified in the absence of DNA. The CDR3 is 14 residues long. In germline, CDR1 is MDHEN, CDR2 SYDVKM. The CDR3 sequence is CASSPSGRTDTQYF.

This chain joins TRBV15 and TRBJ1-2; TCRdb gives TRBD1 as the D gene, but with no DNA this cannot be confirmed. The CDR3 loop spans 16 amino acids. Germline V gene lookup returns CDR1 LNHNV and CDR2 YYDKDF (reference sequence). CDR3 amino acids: CATSRGLAGQGAGYTF.

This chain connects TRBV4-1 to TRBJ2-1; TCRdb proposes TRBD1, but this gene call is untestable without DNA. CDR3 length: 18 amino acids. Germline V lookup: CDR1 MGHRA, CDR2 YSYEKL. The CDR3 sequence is CASSQAPGLEPPYNEQFF.